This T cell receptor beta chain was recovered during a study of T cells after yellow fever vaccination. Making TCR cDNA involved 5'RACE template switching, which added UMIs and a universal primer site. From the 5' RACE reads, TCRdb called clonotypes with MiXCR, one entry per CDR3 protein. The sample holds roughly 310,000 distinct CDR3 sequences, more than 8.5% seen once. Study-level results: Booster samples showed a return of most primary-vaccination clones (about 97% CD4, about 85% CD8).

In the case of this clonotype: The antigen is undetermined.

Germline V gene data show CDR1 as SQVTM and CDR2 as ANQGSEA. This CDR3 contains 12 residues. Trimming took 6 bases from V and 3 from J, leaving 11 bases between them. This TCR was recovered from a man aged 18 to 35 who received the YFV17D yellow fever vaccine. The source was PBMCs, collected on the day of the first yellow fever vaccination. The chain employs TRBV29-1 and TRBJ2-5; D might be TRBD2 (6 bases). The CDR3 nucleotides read TGCAGCGTGGAGGGCCTGGAAGAGACCCAGTACTTC. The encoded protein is CSVEGLEETQYF.